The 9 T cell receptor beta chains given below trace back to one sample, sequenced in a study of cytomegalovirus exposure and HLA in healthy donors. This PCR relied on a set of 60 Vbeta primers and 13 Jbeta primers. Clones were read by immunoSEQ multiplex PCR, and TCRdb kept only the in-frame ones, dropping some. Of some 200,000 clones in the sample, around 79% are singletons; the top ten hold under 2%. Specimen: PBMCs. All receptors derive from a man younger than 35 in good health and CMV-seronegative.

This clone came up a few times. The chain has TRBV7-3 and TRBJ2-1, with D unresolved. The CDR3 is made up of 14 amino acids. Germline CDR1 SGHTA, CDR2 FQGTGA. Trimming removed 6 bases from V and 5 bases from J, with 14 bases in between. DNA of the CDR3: TGTGCCAGCAGTCTAGGCGGAAACAACAATGAGCAGTTCTTC. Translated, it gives CASSLGGNNNEQFF.

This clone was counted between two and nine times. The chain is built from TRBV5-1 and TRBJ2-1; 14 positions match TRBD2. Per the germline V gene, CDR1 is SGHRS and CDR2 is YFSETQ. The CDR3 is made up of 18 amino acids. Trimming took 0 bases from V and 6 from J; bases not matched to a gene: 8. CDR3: CASSLGLAGGRVPNEQFF. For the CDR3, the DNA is TGCGCCAGCAGCTTGGGACTAGCGGGAGGGCGTGTTCCCAATGAGCAGTTCTTC.

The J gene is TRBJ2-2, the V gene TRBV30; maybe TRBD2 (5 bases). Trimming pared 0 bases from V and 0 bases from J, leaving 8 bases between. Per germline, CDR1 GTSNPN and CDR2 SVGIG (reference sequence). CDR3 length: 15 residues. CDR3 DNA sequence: TGTGCCTGGAGTGTTCCCGGGACGAACACCGGGGAGCTGTTTTTT. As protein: CAWSVPGTNTGELFF.

CDR3 amino acids: CASSSSSLAGAHYEQYF. In nucleotides, the CDR3 is TGTGCCAGCAGTTCGTCCAGTTTAGCGGGAGCTCACTACGAGCAGTACTTC. The gene calls are TRBV27 and TRBJ2-7; TRBD2 aligns across 9 bases. CDR1 MNHEY and CDR2 SMNVEV come from the germline V gene (reference sequence). With V trimmed by 4 bases and J by 3 bases, 13 bases remained unmatched. The CDR3 has 17 residues.

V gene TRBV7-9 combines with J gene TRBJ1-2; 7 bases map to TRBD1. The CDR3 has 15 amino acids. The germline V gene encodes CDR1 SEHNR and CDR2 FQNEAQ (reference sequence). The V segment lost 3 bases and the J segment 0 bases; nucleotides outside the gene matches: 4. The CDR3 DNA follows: TGTGCCAGCAGCTTTTCCGACAGGGCTAACTATGGCTACACCTTC. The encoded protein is CASSFSDRANYGYTF. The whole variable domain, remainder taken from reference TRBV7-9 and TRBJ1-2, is DTGVSQNPRHKITKRGQNVTFRCDPISEHNRLYWYRQTLGQGPEFLTYFQNEAQLEKSRLLSDRFSAERPKGSFSTLEIQRTEQGDSAMYLCASSFSDRANYGYTFGSGTRLTVV.

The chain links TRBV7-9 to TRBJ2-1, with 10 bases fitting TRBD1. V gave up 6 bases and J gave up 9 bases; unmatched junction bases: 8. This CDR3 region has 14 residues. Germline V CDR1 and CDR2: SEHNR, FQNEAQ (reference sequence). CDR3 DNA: TGTGCCAGCAGAGCCGGGACAGGGGAAGGTGAGCAGTTCTTC. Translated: CASRAGTGEGEQFF.

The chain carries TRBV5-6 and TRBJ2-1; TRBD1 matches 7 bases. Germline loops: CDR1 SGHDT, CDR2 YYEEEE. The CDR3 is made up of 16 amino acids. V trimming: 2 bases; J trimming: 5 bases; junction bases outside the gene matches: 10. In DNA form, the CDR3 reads TGTGCCAGCAGCTTACCCGGGACAGAGATAGACAATGAGCAGTTCTTC. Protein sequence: CASSLPGTEIDNEQFF.

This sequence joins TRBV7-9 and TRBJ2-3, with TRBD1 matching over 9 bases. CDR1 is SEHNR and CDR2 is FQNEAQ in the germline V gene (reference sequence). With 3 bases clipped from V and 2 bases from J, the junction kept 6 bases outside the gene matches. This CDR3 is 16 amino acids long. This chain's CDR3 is CASSLQQGAVTDTQYF. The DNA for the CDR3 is TGTGCCAGCAGCTTGCAACAGGGGGCTGTCACAGATACGCAGTATTTT.

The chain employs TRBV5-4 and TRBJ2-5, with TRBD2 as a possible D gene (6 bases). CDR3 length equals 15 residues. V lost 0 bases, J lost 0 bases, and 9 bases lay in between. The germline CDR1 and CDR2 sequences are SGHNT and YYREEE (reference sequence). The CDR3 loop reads CASSLDWDYQETQYF. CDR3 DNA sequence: TGTGCCAGCAGCTTGGATTGGGACTACCAAGAGACCCAGTACTTC.